One sample yielded the 9 T cell receptor beta chains listed below, sequenced in a study of T cell responses to AZD1222 COVID-19 vaccine. The assay was immunoSEQ multiplex PCR, and TCRdb's table has in-frame clones only and misses some. The sample records about 200,000 clones, around nine tenths being singletons. The specimen was peripheral blood, collected 28 days after the second dose of the MenACWY control vaccine. The receptors were sampled from an adult who received the MenACWY meningococcal vaccine as a control.

This sequence joins TRBV11-3 and TRBJ1-2; no firm D call. The CDR3 sequence is 13 residues long. Germline V gene sequence: CDR1 SGHNT, CDR2 YENEEA. V was pared by 1 base and J by 8 bases, with 11 bases between. The CDR3 is CASSLGPIGGYTF. The CDR3 coding sequence is TGTGCCAGCAGCTTAGGCCCTATAGGGGGCTACACCTTC.

This clone was picked up one time. The chain joins TRBV5-1 to TRBJ1-1; D remains ambiguous. The CDR3 loop spans 14 amino acids. In germline, CDR1 is SGHRS, CDR2 YFSETQ. V lost 0 bases and J 8 bases, leaving 14 bases between the germline ends. The CDR3, as DNA: TGCGCCAGCAGCTTGGAGGCCAGGAGAGGGGAAGCTTTCTTT. Its protein is CASSLEARRGEAFF.

The J gene is TRBJ1-1, the V gene TRBV19; TRBD1 aligns across 9 bases. The germline V gene encodes CDR1 LNHDA and CDR2 SQIVND (reference sequence). Germline trimming cut 7 bases from V and 4 bases from J; bases unmatched to any gene: 4. The CDR3 length is 13 residues. The CDR3 sequence is CASNPGQGTEAFF. The CDR3 bases are TGTGCCAGTAACCCGGGACAGGGCACTGAAGCTTTCTTT.

The V and J genes are TRBV15 and TRBJ2-5; no firm D call. V lost 0 bases, J lost 5 bases, and 13 bases lay in between. Germline V CDR1 and CDR2: LNHNV, YYDKDF (reference sequence). The CDR3 totals 15 residues. As DNA, the CDR3 is TGTGCCACCAGCAGAGATCAAGGGATCAGGGAGACCCAGTACTTC. Translated, it gives CATSRDQGIRETQYF.

The chain uses TRBV14 and TRBJ2-1; perhaps TRBD2 as D (7 bases). Between the trimmed V and J ends, which lost 0 bases and 3 bases, there was a span of 12 bases. The CDR3 sequence is 16 residues long. Germline CDR1 and CDR2: SGHDN and FVKESK. This chain's CDR3 is CASSQDWRGRYNEQFF. The CDR3 DNA is TGTGCCAGCAGCCAAGATTGGCGGGGGCGCTACAATGAGCAGTTCTTC. The whole variable domain, filled in from reference TRBV14 and TRBJ2-1, reads EAGVTQFPSHSVIEKGQTVTLRCDPISGHDNLYWYRRVMGKEIKFLLHFVKESKQDESGMPNNRFLAERTGGTYSTLKVQPAELEDSGVYFCASSQDWRGRYNEQFFGPGTRLTVL.

This chain links TRBV5-6 with TRBJ1-1; maybe TRBD1 (5 bases). Per germline, CDR1 SGHDT and CDR2 YYEEEE. V shed 6 bases and J shed 5 bases, with 20 bases lying between them. The CDR3 loop spans 15 amino acids. In nucleotides, the CDR3 is TGTGCCAGCACTCCTACAGCGGGGGTAGGGACTGAAGCTTTCTTT. Translation gives CASTPTAGVGTEAFF. Variable domain in full (rest from reference TRBV5-6 and TRBJ1-1): DAGVTQSPTHLIKTRGQQVTLRCSPKSGHDTVSWYQQALGQGPQFIFQYYEEEERQRGNFPDRFSGHQFPNYSSELNVNALLLGDSALYLCASTPTAGVGTEAFFGQGTRLTVV.

The chain joins TRBV24-1 to TRBJ2-2; the match to TRBD1 covers 9 bases. The CDR3 runs to 16 residues. The V and J ends lost 3 bases and 2 bases, in that order; junction bases with no gene match: 3. Germline loops: CDR1 KGHDR, CDR2 SFDVKD. CDR3 residues: CATSDPGQGNTGELFF. The CDR3 DNA reads as TGTGCCACCAGTGATCCGGGACAGGGAAACACCGGGGAGCTGTTTTTT.

The V gene is TRBV18, the J gene TRBJ2-3; 8 bases fit TRBD1. Germline lookup yields CDR1 KGHSH and CDR2 LQKENI. Germline trimming cut 2 bases from V and 3 bases from J; bases unmatched to any gene: 10. The CDR3 loop spans 17 amino acids. CDR3 sequence reads: CASSPTRTGTSTDTQYF. The CDR3 nucleotides are TGTGCCAGCTCACCAACCAGGACAGGGACCAGTACAGATACGCAGTATTTT.

CDR3 in DNA: TGCGCCAGCAGCGGGCAAAAGCAGTTCTTC. This translates into CASSGQKQFF. The chain recombines TRBV5-1 with TRBJ2-1; D is undetermined. Germline V gives CDR1 SGHRS, CDR2 YFSETQ. V was shortened by 4 bases and J by 11 bases, with 7 bases between the two germline ends. This CDR3 comprises 10 residues.